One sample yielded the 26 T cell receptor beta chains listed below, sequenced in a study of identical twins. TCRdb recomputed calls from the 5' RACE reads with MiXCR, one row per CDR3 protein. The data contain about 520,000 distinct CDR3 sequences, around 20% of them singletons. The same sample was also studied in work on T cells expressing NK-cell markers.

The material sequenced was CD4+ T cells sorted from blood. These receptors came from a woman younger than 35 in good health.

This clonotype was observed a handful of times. CDR3 sequence: CASTLTGANQPQHF. In DNA form, the CDR3 reads TGTGCCAGCACCCTGACAGGGGCGAATCAGCCCCAGCATTTT. V usage is TRBV7-2 and J usage is TRBJ1-5; 8 nucleotides match TRBD1. The germline V gene has CDR1 SGHTA and CDR2 FQGNSA. This CDR3 is built from 14 residues. With 7 bases clipped from V and 4 bases from J, the junction kept 6 bases outside the gene matches.

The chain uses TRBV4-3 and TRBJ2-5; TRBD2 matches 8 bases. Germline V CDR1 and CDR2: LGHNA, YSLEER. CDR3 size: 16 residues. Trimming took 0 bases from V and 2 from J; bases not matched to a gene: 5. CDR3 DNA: TGCGCCAGCAGCCAAGAGGGGGCGGGAGGTCAAGAGACCCAGTACTTC. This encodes CASSQEGAGGQETQYF.

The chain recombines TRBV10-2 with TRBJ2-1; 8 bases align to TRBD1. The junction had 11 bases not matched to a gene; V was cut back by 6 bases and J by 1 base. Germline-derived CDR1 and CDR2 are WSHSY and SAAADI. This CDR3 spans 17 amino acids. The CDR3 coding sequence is TGCGCCAGCAGGGGTAGCAGGGGGCGAGGATCCTACAATGAGCAGTTCTTC. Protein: CASRGSRGRGSYNEQFF.

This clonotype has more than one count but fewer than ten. CDR3 nucleotides: TGCGCCAGCAGCTCCTCCGGGACAGGGGAAGAGACCCAGTACTTC. As protein: CASSSSGTGEETQYF. The V and J genes are TRBV5-1 and TRBJ2-5; 10 nucleotides align to TRBD1. The V gene's germline CDR1 is SGHRS and CDR2 YFSETQ. CDR3 length: 15 residues. V dropped 3 bases and J dropped 3; count of bases not matched to a gene: 5. Using reference TRBV5-1 and TRBJ2-5 for the parts outside the CDR3, the full variable domain is KAGVTQTPRYLIKTRGQQVTLSCSPISGHRSVSWYQQTPGQGLQFLFEYFSETQRNKGNFPGRFSGRQFSNSRSEMNVSTLELGDSALYLCASSSSGTGEETQYFGPGTRLLVL.

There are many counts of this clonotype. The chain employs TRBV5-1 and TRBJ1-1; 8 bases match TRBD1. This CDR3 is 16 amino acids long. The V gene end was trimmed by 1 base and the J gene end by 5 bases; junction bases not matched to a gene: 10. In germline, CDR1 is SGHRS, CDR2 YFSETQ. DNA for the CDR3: TGCGCCAGCAGCTTGTCGGGACAGGTTAGAGGAACTGAAGCTTTCTTT. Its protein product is CASSLSGQVRGTEAFF.

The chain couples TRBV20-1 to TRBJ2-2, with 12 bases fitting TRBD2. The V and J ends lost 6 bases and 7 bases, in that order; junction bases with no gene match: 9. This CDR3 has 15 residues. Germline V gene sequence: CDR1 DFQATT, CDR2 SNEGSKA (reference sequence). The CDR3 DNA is TGCAGTGCCCTAGCGGGAGGGTTTATAGGCGGGGAGCTGTTTTTT. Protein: CSALAGGFIGGELFF.

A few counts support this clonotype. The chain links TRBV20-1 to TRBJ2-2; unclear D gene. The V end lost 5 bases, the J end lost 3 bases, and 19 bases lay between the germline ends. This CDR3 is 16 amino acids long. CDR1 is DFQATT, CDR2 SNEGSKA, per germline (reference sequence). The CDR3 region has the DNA TGCAGTGCTCCCTACCCTGGGCGCTCGGACACCGGGGAGCTGTTTTTT. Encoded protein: CSAPYPGRSDTGELFF.

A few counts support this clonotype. The CDR3 region has the DNA TGTGCCAGCAGCCCGCCGGCCAGGGTGAGCCATGGCTACACCTTC. Encoded protein: CASSPPARVSHGYTF. The chain has TRBV4-2 and TRBJ1-2, with a weak D call TRBD1 (5 bases). The germline V gene has CDR1 LGHNA and CDR2 YNFKEQ. V was clipped by 4 bases and J by 6 bases, with 18 bases between them. This CDR3 has 15 amino acids.

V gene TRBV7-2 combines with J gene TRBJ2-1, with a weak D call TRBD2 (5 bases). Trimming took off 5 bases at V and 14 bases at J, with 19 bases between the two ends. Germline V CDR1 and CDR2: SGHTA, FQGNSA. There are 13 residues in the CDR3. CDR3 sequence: CASSLIPSGVEFF. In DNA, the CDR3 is TGTGCCAGCAGCCTGATTCCGAGCGGAGTCGAGTTCTTC.

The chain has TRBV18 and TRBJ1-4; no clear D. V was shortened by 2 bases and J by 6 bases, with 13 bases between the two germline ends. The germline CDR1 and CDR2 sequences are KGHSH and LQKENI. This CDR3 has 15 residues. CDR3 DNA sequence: TGTGCCAGCTCACCAGGGAGTTTTGGAGATGAAAAACTGTTTTTT. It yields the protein CASSPGSFGDEKLFF.

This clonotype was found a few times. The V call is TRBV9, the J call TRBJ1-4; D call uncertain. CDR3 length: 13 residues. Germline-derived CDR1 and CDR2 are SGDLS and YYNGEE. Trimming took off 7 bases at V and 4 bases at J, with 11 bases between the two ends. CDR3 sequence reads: CASSKSDNEKLFF. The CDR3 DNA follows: TGTGCCAGCTCAAAGTCCGATAATGAAAAACTGTTTTTT. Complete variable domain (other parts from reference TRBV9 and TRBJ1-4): DSGVTQTPKHLITATGQRVTLRCSPRSGDLSVYWYQQSLDQGLQFLIQYYNGEERAKGNILERFSAQQFPDLHSELNLSSLELGDSALYFCASSKSDNEKLFFGSGTQLSVL.

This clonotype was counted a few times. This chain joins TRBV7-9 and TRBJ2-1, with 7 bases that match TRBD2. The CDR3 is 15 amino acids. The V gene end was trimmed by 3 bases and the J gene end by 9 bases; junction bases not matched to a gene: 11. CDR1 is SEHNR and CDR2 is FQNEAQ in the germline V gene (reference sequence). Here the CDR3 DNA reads TGTGCCAGCAGCTTCCCCAGGGAGGGAGGCACTGAGCAGTTCTTC. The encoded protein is CASSFPREGGTEQFF.

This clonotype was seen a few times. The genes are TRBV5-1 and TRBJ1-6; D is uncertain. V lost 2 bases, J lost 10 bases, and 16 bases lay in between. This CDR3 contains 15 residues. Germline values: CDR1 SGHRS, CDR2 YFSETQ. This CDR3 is CASSFSLPSESPLHF. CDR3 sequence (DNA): TGCGCCAGCAGCTTTTCTCTCCCCTCGGAATCACCCCTCCACTTT. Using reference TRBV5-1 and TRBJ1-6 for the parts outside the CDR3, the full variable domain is KAGVTQTPRYLIKTRGQQVTLSCSPISGHRSVSWYQQTPGQGLQFLFEYFSETQRNKGNFPGRFSGRQFSNSRSEMNVSTLELGDSALYLCASSFSLPSESPLHFGNGTRLTVT.

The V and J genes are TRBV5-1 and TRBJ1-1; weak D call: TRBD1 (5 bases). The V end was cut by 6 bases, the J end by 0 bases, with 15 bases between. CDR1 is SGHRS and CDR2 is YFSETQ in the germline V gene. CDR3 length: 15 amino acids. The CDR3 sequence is CASNGERGLNTEAFF. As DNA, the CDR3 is TGCGCCAGCAACGGGGAGAGGGGCCTGAACACTGAAGCTTTCTTT.

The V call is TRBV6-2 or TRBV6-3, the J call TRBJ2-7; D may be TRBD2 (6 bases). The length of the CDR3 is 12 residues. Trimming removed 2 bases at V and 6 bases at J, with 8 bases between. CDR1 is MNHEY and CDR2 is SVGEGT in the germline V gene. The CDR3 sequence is CASSYRGSEQYF. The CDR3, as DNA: TGTGCCAGCAGTTACCGGGGGTCCGAGCAGTACTTC.

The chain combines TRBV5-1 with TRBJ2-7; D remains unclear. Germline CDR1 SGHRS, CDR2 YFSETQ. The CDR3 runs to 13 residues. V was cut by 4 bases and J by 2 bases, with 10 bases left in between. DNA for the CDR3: TGCGCCAGCAGCCCTGATTGGACCTACGAGCAGTACTTC. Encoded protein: CASSPDWTYEQYF.

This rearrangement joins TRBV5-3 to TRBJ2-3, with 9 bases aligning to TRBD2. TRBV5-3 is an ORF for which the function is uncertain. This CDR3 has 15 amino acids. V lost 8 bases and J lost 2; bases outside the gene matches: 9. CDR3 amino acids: CASGPGGRATDTQYF. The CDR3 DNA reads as TGTGCCAGCGGCCCTGGCGGGAGGGCCACAGATACGCAGTATTTT.

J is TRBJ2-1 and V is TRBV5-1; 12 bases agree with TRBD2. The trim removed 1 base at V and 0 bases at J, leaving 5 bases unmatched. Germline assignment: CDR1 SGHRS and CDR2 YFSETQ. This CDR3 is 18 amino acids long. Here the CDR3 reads CASSLTSGRTSSYNEQFF. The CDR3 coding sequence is TGCGCCAGCAGCTTGACTAGCGGGAGGACCAGCTCCTACAATGAGCAGTTCTTC.

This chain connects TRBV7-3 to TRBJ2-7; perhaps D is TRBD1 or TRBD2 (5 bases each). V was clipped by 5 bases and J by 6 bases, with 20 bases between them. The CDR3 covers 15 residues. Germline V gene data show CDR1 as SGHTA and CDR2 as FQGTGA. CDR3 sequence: CASSPMGVWTLEQYF. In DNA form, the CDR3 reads TGTGCCAGCAGCCCAATGGGGGTTTGGACTCTCGAGCAGTACTTC.

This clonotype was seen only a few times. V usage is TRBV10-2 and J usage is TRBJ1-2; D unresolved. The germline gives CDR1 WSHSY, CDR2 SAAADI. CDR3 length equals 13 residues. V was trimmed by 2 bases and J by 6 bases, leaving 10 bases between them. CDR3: CASSERSFHGYTF. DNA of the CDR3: TGCGCCAGCAGTGAGAGGTCCTTCCATGGCTACACCTTC.

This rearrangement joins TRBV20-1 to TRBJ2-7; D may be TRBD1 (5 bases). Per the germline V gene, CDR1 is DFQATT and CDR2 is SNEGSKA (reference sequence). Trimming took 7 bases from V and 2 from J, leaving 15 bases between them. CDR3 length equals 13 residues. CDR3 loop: CSVGRPGTYEQYF. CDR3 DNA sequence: TGCAGTGTTGGCCGTCCAGGGACCTACGAGCAGTACTTC.

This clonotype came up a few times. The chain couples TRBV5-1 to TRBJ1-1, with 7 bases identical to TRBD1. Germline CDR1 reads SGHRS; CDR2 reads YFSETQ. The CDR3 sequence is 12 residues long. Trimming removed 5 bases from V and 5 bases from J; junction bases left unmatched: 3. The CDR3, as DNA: TGCGCCAGCAGGACAGGGCGGACTGAAGCTTTCTTT. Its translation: CASRTGRTEAFF.

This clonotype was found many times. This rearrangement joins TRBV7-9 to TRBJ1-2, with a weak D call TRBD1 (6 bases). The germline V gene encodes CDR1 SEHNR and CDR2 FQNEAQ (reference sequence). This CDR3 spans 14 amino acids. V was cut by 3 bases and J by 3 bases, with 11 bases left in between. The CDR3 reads CASSFGQKDYGYTF. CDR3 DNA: TGTGCCAGCAGCTTCGGACAGAAAGACTATGGCTACACCTTC.

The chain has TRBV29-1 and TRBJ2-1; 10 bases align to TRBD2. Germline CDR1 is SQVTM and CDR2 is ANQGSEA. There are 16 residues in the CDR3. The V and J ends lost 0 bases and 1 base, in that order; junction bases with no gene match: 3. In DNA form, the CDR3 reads TGCAGCGTTGAAGAGCAGCGGGGGGGGTCCTACAATGAGCAGTTCTTC. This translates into CSVEEQRGGSYNEQFF.

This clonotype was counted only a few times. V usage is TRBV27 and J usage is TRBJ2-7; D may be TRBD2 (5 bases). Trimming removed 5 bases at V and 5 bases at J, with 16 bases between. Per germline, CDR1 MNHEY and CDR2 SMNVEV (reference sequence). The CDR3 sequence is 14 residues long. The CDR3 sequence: CASSTSSTPNEQYF. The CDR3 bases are TGTGCCAGCAGTACTTCTAGCACACCTAACGAGCAGTACTTC.

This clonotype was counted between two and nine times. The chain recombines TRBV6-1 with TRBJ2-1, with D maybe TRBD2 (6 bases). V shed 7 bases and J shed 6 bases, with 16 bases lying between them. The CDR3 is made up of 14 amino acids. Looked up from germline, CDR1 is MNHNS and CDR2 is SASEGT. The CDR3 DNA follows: TGTGCCAGCAAAGACGGACTACCTGCCAATGAGCAGTTCTTC. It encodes CASKDGLPANEQFF.